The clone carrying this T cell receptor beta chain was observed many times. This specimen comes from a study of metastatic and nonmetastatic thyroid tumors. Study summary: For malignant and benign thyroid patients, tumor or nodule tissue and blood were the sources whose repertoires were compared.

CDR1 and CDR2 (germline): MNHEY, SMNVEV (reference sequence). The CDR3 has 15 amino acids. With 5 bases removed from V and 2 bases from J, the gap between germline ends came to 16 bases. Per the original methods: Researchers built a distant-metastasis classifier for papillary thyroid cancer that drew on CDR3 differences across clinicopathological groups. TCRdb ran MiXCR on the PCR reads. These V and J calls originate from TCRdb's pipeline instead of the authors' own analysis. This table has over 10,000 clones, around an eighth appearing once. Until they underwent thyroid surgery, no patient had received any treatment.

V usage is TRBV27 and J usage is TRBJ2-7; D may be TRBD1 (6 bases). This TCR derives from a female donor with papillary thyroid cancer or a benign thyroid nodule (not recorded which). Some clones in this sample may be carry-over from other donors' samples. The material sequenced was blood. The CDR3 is CASSVTGLGPYEQYF. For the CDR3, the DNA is TGTGCCAGCAGTGTAACAGGGTTGGGCCCCTACGAGCAGTACTTC.